This paragraph covers one T cell receptor (beta chain) sequence. These data belong to a study of T-cell memory formation after mild COVID-19. Study-wide background: TCR clusters were mostly confined to one donor each.

The CDR3 consists of 15 residues. V was cut by 0 bases and J by 4 bases, with 10 bases left in between. Germline V CDR1 and CDR2: MNHEY, SVGAGI. TCR alpha and TCR beta cDNA libraries with sample barcodes and UMIs came from 5'RACE using constant-segment primers. One entry per CDR3 protein, called by TCRdb with MiXCR from the 5' RACE reads. Altogether about 160,000 distinct CDR3 sequences are present, 25% to 40% being singletons, with the ten largest covering around 12%. This receptor was obtained from an adult woman who had mild COVID-19 (a few samples of this study predate the infection). Cell type and time point are not known. The chain couples TRBV6-5 to TRBJ1-5; D perhaps matches TRBD1 (5 bases). Source material: PBMCs or a T cell subset sorted from them (not recorded which). DNA of the CDR3: TGTGCCAGCAGTTACTCGATTTCAGGGAATCAGCCCCAGCATTTT. As protein: CASSYSISGNQPQHF.